This T cell receptor (beta chain) was captured in a study of blood T cell repertoires in COVID-19. Study-level information: There were acute and convalescent COVID-19 samples, and they came from the United States, Italy and Spain.

Source study methods: Reference gene primers were amplified, and this amplification served to estimate nucleated cell counts. Method: immunoSEQ multiplex PCR; TCRdb's copy keeps in-frame clones and lacks some. V and J calls and clone size are those listed in that table; D and trimming were worked out from the DNA. This repertoire shows about 250,000 clones, around 89% found once; its top ten account for roughly 2.5%. The CDR3 spans 14 residues. Germline CDR1 and CDR2: SNHLY and FYNNEI. Trimming took 6 bases from V and 3 from J, leaving 14 bases between them. This receptor was taken from a young woman who had recovered from COVID-19. This chain connects TRBV2 to TRBJ1-1; D not certain. The sequencing input was PBMCs or T cells enriched from blood (not recorded which). The CDR3 reads CASRRATSYTEAFF. CDR3 coding DNA: TGTGCCAGCAGAAGAGCAACGAGCTACACTGAAGCTTTCTTT.